Presented here are 9 T cell receptor beta chains from one specimen sequenced in a study of cytomegalovirus exposure and HLA in healthy donors. This PCR relied on a set of 60 Vbeta primers and 13 Jbeta primers. TCRdb keeps only in-frame clones here, not all; method: immunoSEQ multiplex PCR. The table lists under 90,000 clones, roughly 74% of them singletons. Input material: PBMCs. These receptors originate from a man between 40 and 49 years old in good health and CMV-seronegative.

In its sample, this clone was seen once. This rearrangement joins TRBV5-6 to TRBJ1-5, with D possibly being TRBD1 (5 bases). CDR3 length: 16 amino acids. V lost 1 base, J lost 2 bases, and 13 bases lay in between. Per germline, CDR1 SGHDT and CDR2 YYEEEE. Here the CDR3 reads CASSLSQVSGNQPQHF. CDR3 sequence (DNA): TGTGCCAGCAGCTTGTCACAGGTGTCGGGCAATCAGCCCCAGCATTTT.

This sequence joins TRBV28 and TRBJ1-2; D unresolved. CDR1 and CDR2 (germline): MDHEN, SYDVKM. The V end lost 6 bases, the J end lost 5 bases, and 13 bases lay between the germline ends. This CDR3 has 13 residues. CDR3 DNA: TGTGCCAGCAGGTTTGGAGGGATTTATGGCTACACCTTC. Translating gives CASRFGGIYGYTF.

The V and J genes are TRBV28 and TRBJ2-7; D perhaps matches TRBD2 (6 bases). Germline assignment: CDR1 MDHEN and CDR2 SYDVKM. CDR3 length: 13 residues. Deletions cut 6 bases from V and 0 bases from J, with 9 bases between. Here the CDR3 reads CASRVGGSYEQYF. In nucleotides, the CDR3 is TGTGCCAGCAGAGTGGGGGGCTCCTACGAGCAGTACTTC.

The sample holds a few counts of this clone. The chain has TRBV2 and TRBJ1-2; 7 positions match TRBD1. The CDR3 runs 16 residues. V dropped 6 bases and J dropped 3; count of bases not matched to a gene: 13. The germline gives CDR1 SNHLY, CDR2 FYNNEI. CDR3 residues: CASRPIWTGSHYGYTF. CDR3 bases: TGTGCCAGCAGACCTATTTGGACAGGCTCTCACTATGGCTACACCTTC.

A few counts support this clone. The chain links TRBV6-5 to TRBJ1-4; 10 bases fit TRBD1. Trimming removed 6 bases from V and 5 bases from J; junction bases left unmatched: 3. This CDR3 has 14 residues. CDR1 and CDR2 (germline): MNHEY, SVGAGI. The CDR3: CASRSDRGNEKLFF. CDR3 coding DNA: TGTGCCAGCAGATCGGACAGGGGGAATGAAAAACTGTTTTTT.

This chain connects TRBV19 to TRBJ2-1; a weak D match, TRBD2 (6 bases). Per the germline V gene, CDR1 is LNHDA and CDR2 is SQIVND (reference sequence). The germline V and J ends were trimmed by 1 base and 3 bases, with 7 bases remaining between them. The CDR3 covers 14 residues. The CDR3 coding sequence is TGTGCCAGTAGTATAGGCGGGGTCTACAATGAGCAGTTCTTC. It codes for CASSIGGVYNEQFF. The whole variable domain, remainder taken from reference TRBV19 and TRBJ2-1, is DGGITQSPKYLFRKEGQNVTLSCEQNLNHDAMYWYRQDPGQGLRLIYYSQIVNDFQKGDIAEGYSVSREKKESFPLTVTSAQKNPTAFYLCASSIGGVYNEQFFGPGTRLTVL.

This clone was found once. The chain combines TRBV11-3 with TRBJ2-7; 7 nucleotides agree with TRBD2. V lost 4 bases, J lost 4 bases, and 4 bases stayed unmatched. The CDR3 spans 13 residues. CDR1 SGHNT and CDR2 YENEEA come from the germline V gene. CDR3 in amino acids: CASSSLAEYEQYF. The DNA of the CDR3 is TGTGCCAGCAGCTCCCTAGCGGAATACGAGCAGTACTTC.

The V call is TRBV11-2, the J call TRBJ1-1; TRBD1 is a possible D gene (5 bases). Germline V gene sequence: CDR1 SGHAT, CDR2 FQNNGV. The CDR3 contains 13 residues. Trimming removed 1 base from V and 3 bases from J, with 6 bases in between. In nucleotides, the CDR3 is TGTGCCAGCAGCTTAGTAGGGGACACTGAAGCTTTCTTT. Residues: CASSLVGDTEAFF.

The CDR3 nucleotides read TGTGCCAGCAGCGTACAGGGTAGCGCTGGAAACACCATATATTTT. Translated, it gives CASSVQGSAGNTIYF. The V call is TRBV6-1, the J call TRBJ1-3; TRBD1 might be the D (6 bases). Deletions cut 6 bases from V and 2 bases from J, with 14 bases between. The CDR3 is 15 amino acids. Germline values: CDR1 MNHNS, CDR2 SASEGT.